This T cell receptor beta chain came from a study of blood T cell repertoires in COVID-19. Study-level background: Researchers got acute and convalescent COVID-19 samples from the United States, Italy and Spain. T cells, B-cell-depleted T cells, or PBMCs supplied cDNA or gDNA.

The length of the CDR3 is 15 residues. The germline V gene encodes CDR1 MNHEY and CDR2 SVGAGI. The J segment lost 3 bases and the V segment lost 6 bases, leaving 9 bases of the junction unmatched. In the authors' workflow: How many nucleated cells were present was estimated from reference gene primer amplification. Profiled with immunoSEQ multiplex PCR; TCRdb holds only in-frame clones, not every one. D and trimming come from the DNA, and the V and J calls and clone size come from that table. Here the sample spans a few hundred thousand clones, 75% to 90% being singletons. This clonotype was obtained from a man aged 18 to 35 with active or convalescent COVID-19. Sample: peripheral blood. The chain uses TRBV6-5 and TRBJ2-3; 7 bases match TRBD1. The CDR3 loop is CASSRDRVGTDTQYF. The DNA of the CDR3 is TGTGCCAGCAGCCGAGACAGGGTTGGGACAGATACGCAGTATTTT.